A selection of T cell receptor beta chains follows, all from one sample in a study of cytotoxic CD8 clonotypes in ibrutinib-treated CLL. Here immunoSEQ multiplex PCR was the method, and the copy in TCRdb shows in-frame clones only, minus some. Of about 200,000 clones listed, 72% were seen once; the top ten hold around an eighth. The starting material was PBMCs, obtained after 24 months of ibrutinib treatment. The receptors originated from a human donor with chronic lymphocytic leukemia. Each CDR3 is given with its conserved first and last residue. The D gene is left open where the match is weak. Only part of the rows carry a size: once, few, many, or a class if the clone is expanded.

J: TRBJ2-2; size: once; length: 17; D: -; V: TRBV12-5; CDR3: CASGAPGKATLGGELFF; DNA: TGTGCTAGTGGTGCCCCCGGGAAGGCAACCCTCGGCGGGGAGCTGTTTTTT
J: TRBJ2-5; size: once; length: 17; D: TRBD1; V: TRBV13; CDR3: CASSLGINGQAQETQYF; DNA: TGTGCCAGCAGCTTAGGTATAAATGGACAGGCCCAAGAGACCCAGTACTTC
J: TRBJ1-2; size: -; length: 12; D: -; V: TRBV28; CDR3: CASRQGFSGYTF; DNA: TGTGCCAGCAGGCAGGGATTCTCTGGCTACACCTTC
J: TRBJ2-7; size: -; length: 15; D: TRBD2; V: TRBV14; CDR3: CASSQELAGGEEQYF; DNA: TGTGCCAGCAGCCAAGAGCTAGCGGGGGGCGAGGAGCAGTACTTC
J: TRBJ2-5; size: -; length: 15; D: TRBD1; V: TRBV7-9; CDR3: CASSYIQGAQETQYF; DNA: TGTGCCAGCAGTTATATACAGGGGGCCCAAGAGACCCAGTACTTC
J: TRBJ2-7; size: few; length: 11; D: -; V: TRBV30; CDR3: CAWRPGYQQYF; DNA: TGTGCCTGGAGGCCAGGGTACCAGCAGTACTTC
J: TRBJ1-2; size: few; length: 14; D: TRBD1; V: TRBV5-1; CDR3: CASSLTGGSYGYTF; DNA: TGCGCCAGCAGCTTGACAGGGGGGAGCTATGGCTACACCTTC
J: TRBJ2-7; size: -; length: 11; D: -; V: TRBV20-1; CDR3: CSARRGGEQYF; DNA: TGCAGTGCTCGTCGCGGCGGCGAGCAGTACTTC
J: TRBJ2-3; size: -; length: 14; D: TRBD1; V: TRBV29-1; CDR3: CSVENRGRADTQYF; DNA: TGCAGCGTTGAGAACAGGGGTAGGGCAGATACGCAGTATTTT
J: TRBJ2-1; size: -; length: 12; D: -; V: TRBV7-2; CDR3: CASSREPIEQFF; DNA: TGTGCCAGCAGCCGCGAACCCATTGAGCAGTTCTTC
J: TRBJ2-2; size: -; length: 15; D: -; V: TRBV28; CDR3: CASRDMEGHTGELFF; DNA: TGTGCCAGCAGAGATATGGAGGGGCATACCGGGGAGCTGTTTTTT
J: TRBJ1-4; size: -; length: 15; D: -; V: TRBV18; CDR3: CASSPLPTSLEKLFF; DNA: TGTGCCAGCTCACCCCTTCCGACTTCTCTTGAAAAACTGTTTTTT
J: TRBJ2-6; size: -; length: 15; D: -; V: TRBV11-2; CDR3: CASSLVGDGANVLTF; DNA: TGTGCCAGCAGCTTAGTAGGAGATGGGGCCAACGTCCTGACTTTC
J: TRBJ1-2; size: few; length: 13; D: -; V: TRBV29-1; CDR3: CSVTPQTNYGYTF; DNA: TGCAGCGTGACTCCTCAAACTAACTATGGCTACACCTTC
J: TRBJ1-2; size: -; length: 15; D: TRBD1; V: TRBV4-1; CDR3: CASSQEGDRNYGYTF; DNA: TGCGCCAGCAGCCAAGAGGGGGACAGAAACTATGGCTACACCTTC
J: TRBJ1-1; size: -; length: 17; D: TRBD1; V: TRBV7-8; CDR3: CASSPTRRGPENTEAFF; DNA: TGTGCCAGCAGCCCGACAAGGAGGGGGCCGGAGAACACTGAAGCTTTCTTT
J: TRBJ1-2; size: -; length: 15; D: TRBD1; V: TRBV7-2; CDR3: CASSQLGDRFYGYTF; DNA: TGTGCCAGCAGCCAATTAGGGGACAGATTCTATGGCTACACCTTC
J: TRBJ1-5; size: -; length: 13; D: TRBD1; V: TRBV2; CDR3: CATRRDSPSPQHF; DNA: TGTGCCACGCGCCGGGACAGTCCATCGCCCCAGCATTTT
J: TRBJ1-3; size: -; length: 17; D: -; V: TRBV9; CDR3: CASSVVAGRFAGNTIYF; DNA: TGTGCCAGCAGCGTAGTTGCAGGGAGATTCGCTGGAAACACCATATATTTT
J: TRBJ2-7; size: -; length: 15; D: TRBD2; V: TRBV6-5; CDR3: CASSYDEREGYEQYF; DNA: TGTGCCAGCAGTTACGACGAGCGGGAGGGCTACGAGCAGTACTTC
J: TRBJ2-1; size: few; length: 13; D: -; V: TRBV27; CDR3: CASSLGQNNEQFF; DNA: TGTGCCAGCAGTTTGGGACAAAACAATGAGCAGTTCTTC
J: TRBJ1-1; size: -; length: 13; D: -; V: TRBV6-1; CDR3: CASSEQGGTEAFF; DNA: TGTGCCAGCAGTGAACAAGGGGGGACTGAAGCTTTCTTT